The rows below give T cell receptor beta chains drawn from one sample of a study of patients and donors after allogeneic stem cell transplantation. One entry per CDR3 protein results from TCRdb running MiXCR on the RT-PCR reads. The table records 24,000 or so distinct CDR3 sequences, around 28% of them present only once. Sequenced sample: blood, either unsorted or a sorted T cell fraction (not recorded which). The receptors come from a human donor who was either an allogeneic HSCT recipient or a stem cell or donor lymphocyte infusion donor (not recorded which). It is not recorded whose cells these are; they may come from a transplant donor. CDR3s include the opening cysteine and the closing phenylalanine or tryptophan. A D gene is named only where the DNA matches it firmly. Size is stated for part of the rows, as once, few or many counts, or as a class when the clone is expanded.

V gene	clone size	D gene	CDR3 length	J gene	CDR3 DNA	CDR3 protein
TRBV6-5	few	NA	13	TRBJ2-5	TGTGCCAGCAGTTACTCAGGGGTGAAGACCCAGTACTTC	CASSYSGVKTQYF
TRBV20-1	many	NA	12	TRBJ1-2	TGCAGTGCTTATAGAGGCCCCTATGGCTACACCTTC	CSAYRGPYGYTF
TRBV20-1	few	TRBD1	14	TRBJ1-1	TGCAGTGCCGAGGGGGCAGGGACGAACACTGAAGCTTTCTTT	CSAEGAGTNTEAFF
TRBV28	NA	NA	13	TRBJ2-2	TGTGCCAGCACGGACAAATACACCGGGGAGCTGTTTTTT	CASTDKYTGELFF
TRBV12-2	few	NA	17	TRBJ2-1	TGTGCAAGTCGCTTACGCGGGGACAGGGTACCCTACAATGAGCAGTTCTTC	CASRLRGDRVPYNEQFF
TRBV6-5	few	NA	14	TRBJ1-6	TGTGCCAGCAGCCGCGGACACCTTAATTCACCCCTCCACTTT	CASSRGHLNSPLHF
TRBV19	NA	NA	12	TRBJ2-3	TGTGCCAGTAGTTCCCTTTATTCCACGCAGTATTTT	CASSSLYSTQYF
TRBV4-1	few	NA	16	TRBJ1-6	TGCGCCAGCAGCCAAGATTCCGGCGGTGAAGATTCACCCCTCCACTTT	CASSQDSGGEDSPLHF
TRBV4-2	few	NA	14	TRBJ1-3	TGTGCCAGCAGGCTCAGGGGTGGTGGAAACACCATATATTTT	CASRLRGGGNTIYF
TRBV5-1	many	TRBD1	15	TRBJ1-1	TGCGCCAGCAGCTTGGTAAGGGGGCCGCGGGGTCTCGCTTTCTTT	CASSLVRGPRGLAFF
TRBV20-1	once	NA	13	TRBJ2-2	TGCAGTGCTAGAGTACGGGTCACCGGGGAGCTGTTTTTT	CSARVRVTGELFF
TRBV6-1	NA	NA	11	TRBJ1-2	TGTGCCAGCAGTGAATGGGGAGGCTACACCTTC	CASSEWGGYTF
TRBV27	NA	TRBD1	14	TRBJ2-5	TGTGCCAGCAGTTCAGGACAGGGTCGAAAGACCCAGTACTTC	CASSSGQGRKTQYF
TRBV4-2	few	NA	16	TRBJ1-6	TGTGCCAGCAGCCAAGATTCCGGACCCTGGCATTTGAGCCTCCACTTT	CASSQDSGPWHLSLHF
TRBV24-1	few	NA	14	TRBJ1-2	TGTGCCACCAGTCCCACCGGGCCAGGAACGGGCTACACCTTC	CATSPTGPGTGYTF
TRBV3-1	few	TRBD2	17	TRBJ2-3	TGTGCCAGCAGCCCCTGGGACTACCATAGGGTCCCAGATACGCAGTATTTT	CASSPWDYHRVPDTQYF
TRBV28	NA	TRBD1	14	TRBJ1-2	TGTGCCAGCAGTTTCCGGACAGGAATGGAAGGCTACACCTTC	CASSFRTGMEGYTF
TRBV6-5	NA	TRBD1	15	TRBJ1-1	TGTGCCAGCAAAAAGAACCGGGACAGGGCCACTGAAGCTTTCTTT	CASKKNRDRATEAFF
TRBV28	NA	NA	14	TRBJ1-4	TGTGCCAGCAGTTTCGGGCCAGCTAATGAAAAACTGTTTTTT	CASSFGPANEKLFF
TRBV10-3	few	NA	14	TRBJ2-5	TGTGCCATCACGGCTTCGGAGATGAAGGAGACCCAGTACTTC	CAITASEMKETQYF
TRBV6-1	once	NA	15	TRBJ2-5	TGTGCCAGCAGTGTCCCCGTTCTCTCGGGAGAGACCCAGTACTTC	CASSVPVLSGETQYF
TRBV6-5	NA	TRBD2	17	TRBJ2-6	TGTGCCAGCAGTTATGGCGGGGGAGTCTCTGGGGCCAACGTCCTGACTTTC	CASSYGGGVSGANVLTF
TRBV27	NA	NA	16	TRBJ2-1	TGTGCCAGCAGTATCTTCCTAGTAAGCTCCTACAATGAGCAGTTCTTC	CASSIFLVSSYNEQFF
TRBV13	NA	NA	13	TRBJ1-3	TGTGCCAGCAGCCCATTTTTTCCGAACACCATATATTTT	CASSPFFPNTIYF
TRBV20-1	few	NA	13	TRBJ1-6	TGCAGTGCCAACAGGGAAATTGTCGCACCCCTCCACTTT	CSANREIVAPLHF
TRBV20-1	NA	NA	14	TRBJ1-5	TGCAGTGCTCAAGGACCGGGGGCTAATCAGCCCCAGCATTTT	CSAQGPGANQPQHF
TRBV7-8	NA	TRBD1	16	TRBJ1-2	TGTGCCAGCAGCCTCACCTTCGGGACAGGGATATATGGCTACACCTTC	CASSLTFGTGIYGYTF
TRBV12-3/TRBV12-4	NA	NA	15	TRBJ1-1	TGTGCCAGCAGTCCGTCGGGACGGATGAACACTGAAGCTTTCTTT	CASSPSGRMNTEAFF
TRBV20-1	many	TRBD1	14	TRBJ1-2	TGCAGTGCTAGGTCCGGGACAGGGGTGTATGGCTACACCTTC	CSARSGTGVYGYTF
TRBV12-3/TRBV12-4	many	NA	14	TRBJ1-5	TGTGCCAGCAACATAGGAGCTAGCAATCAGCCCCAGCATTTT	CASNIGASNQPQHF
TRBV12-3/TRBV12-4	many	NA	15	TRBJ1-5	TGTGCCAGCAGTTTTGGGGACTTTAGCAATCAGCCCCAGCATTTT	CASSFGDFSNQPQHF
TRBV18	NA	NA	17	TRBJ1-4	TGTGCCAGCTCACCAGTCGCGGGTACCGCAACTAATGAAAAACTGTTTTTT	CASSPVAGTATNEKLFF
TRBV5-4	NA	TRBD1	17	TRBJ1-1	TGTGCCAGCAGCTTGGTCTTTCGGACAGGGTTTAGCACTGAAGCTTTCTTT	CASSLVFRTGFSTEAFF
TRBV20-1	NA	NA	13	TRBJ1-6	TGCAGTGCTAGCGCCAGCAATAATTCACCCCTCCACTTT	CSASASNNSPLHF
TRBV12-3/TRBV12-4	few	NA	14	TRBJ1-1	TGTGCCAGCAGTTGGGCCCTCGTGAACACTGAAGCTTTCTTT	CASSWALVNTEAFF
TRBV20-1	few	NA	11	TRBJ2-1	TGCAGTGCTCCAAGCGGCCATGCACAGTTCTTC	CSAPSGHAQFF
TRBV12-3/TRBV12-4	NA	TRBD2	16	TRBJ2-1	TGTGCCAGCAGTTTCCCCCCGGGACTAGCGGGGCAGGAGCAGTTCTTC	CASSFPPGLAGQEQFF
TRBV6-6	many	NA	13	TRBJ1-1	TGTGCCAGCAGTCTCCCCTTGAACACTGAAGCTTTCTTT	CASSLPLNTEAFF
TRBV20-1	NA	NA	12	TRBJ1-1	TGCAGTGTTTTCCCGGGCATCACTGAAGCTTTCTTT	CSVFPGITEAFF
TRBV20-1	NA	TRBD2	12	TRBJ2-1	TGCAGTGGGACTAGCGGTTACAATGAGCAGTTCTTC	CSGTSGYNEQFF
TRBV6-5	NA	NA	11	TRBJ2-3	TGTGCCAGCAGTTCGGGACTTACGCAGTATTTT	CASSSGLTQYF
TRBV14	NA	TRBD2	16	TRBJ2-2	TGTGCCAGCAGCCTTGCGGGGGGCTTGGCCACCGGGGAGCTGTTTTTT	CASSLAGGLATGELFF
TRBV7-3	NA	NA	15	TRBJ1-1	TGTGCCAGCAGCTCTACTCAGGGGCCGGGGACTGAAGCTTTCTTT	CASSSTQGPGTEAFF
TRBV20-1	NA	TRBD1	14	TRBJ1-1	TGCAGTGCTAGAAATTCCAGGGGGCGGACTGAAGCTTTCTTT	CSARNSRGRTEAFF
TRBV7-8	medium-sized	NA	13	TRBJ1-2	TGTGCCAGCAGCTTAGATAGGATTAATGGCTACACCTTC	CASSLDRINGYTF
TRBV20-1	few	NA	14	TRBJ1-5	TGCAGTGCTAGAGGGGCCAGCCTCAATCAGCCCCAGCATTTT	CSARGASLNQPQHF
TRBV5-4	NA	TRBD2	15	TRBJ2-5	TGTGCCAGCAGCTTCCGGACTAGCGGACAAGAGACCCAGTACTTC	CASSFRTSGQETQYF
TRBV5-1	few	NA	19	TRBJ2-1	TGCGCCAGCAGCTTGGTTCCATCTCCCGTCCCGGCCATGTACAATGAGCAGTTCTTC	CASSLVPSPVPAMYNEQFF
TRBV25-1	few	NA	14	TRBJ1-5	TGTGCCAGCAGTGAAAGGACAGCCAATCAGCCCCAGCATTTT	CASSERTANQPQHF
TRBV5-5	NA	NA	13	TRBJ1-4	TGTGCCAGCAGCTTGGCCCCAGTCACTAAACTGTTTTTT	CASSLAPVTKLFF
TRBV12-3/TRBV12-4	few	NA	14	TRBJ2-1	TGTGCCAGCAGTTTAAACCTCGTGGACAATGAGCAGTTCTTC	CASSLNLVDNEQFF